This T cell receptor beta chain was sequenced in a study of technical replicates of blood from a few donors (dated by TCRdb to between 2016 and 2019). Trimming removed 0 bases from V and 5 bases from J, leaving 14 bases between the germline ends. From its cysteine to its phenylalanine, the CDR3 spans 15 amino acids. Only CDR3 DNA is held: 45 bases, read in frame from base 1. The germline V gene sets CDR1 to SGDLS and CDR2 to YYNGEE. Libraries were prepared through the immunoSEQ multiplex PCR assay. TCRdb obtained this table from immuneACCESS and retained in-frame rearrangements with V and J assigned. These tables miss some clones; where compared with another copy, unresolved V genes account for less than half of the shortfall, and the remainder is unexplained. The sample table holds about 88,000 clones, of which around 94% were seen once. The ten largest clones add up to about 0.27% of the sample.

This clone has only a few counts. Its antigen is not yet known. No base quality values were provided; no much bigger clone lies one nucleotide off. The sequence links TRBV9 to TRBJ1-1, and possibly TRBD1, on 5 matching bases. This TCR derives from a human donor in good health. Material for sequencing was T cells isolated from PBMCs. This receptor has the CDR3 CASSVAVMGGTEAFF. The DNA is as follows: TGTGCCAGCAGCGTAGCTGTTATGGGGGGTACTGAAGCTTTCTTT.